Given below is one TCR beta chain in context. The data stem from a study of blood T cell repertoires in COVID-19. Study as a whole: The origin of the acute and convalescent COVID-19 samples was the United States, Italy and Spain. PBMCs, B-cell-depleted T cells, or T cells were the source of the cDNA or gDNA that made up the material.

Authors' processing steps: The assay estimated nucleated cells by amplifying reference gene primers. Profiled with immunoSEQ multiplex PCR; TCRdb holds only in-frame clones, not every one. The V and J calls and the clone size are those of that table, but D and trimming were determined from the DNA. Of over 200,000 clones listed, 70% to 85% are singletons. CDR1 is MNHEY and CDR2 is SVGAGI in the germline V gene. V shed 5 bases and J 8 bases; nucleotides not matched to a gene: 7. This CDR3 comprises 15 residues. V is TRBV6-5 and J is TRBJ1-4; 11 nucleotides match TRBD1. The receptor was derived from a woman at least 80 years old with acute or convalescent COVID-19. The source material was peripheral blood. The CDR3 is CASSSGGTGGEKLFF. The CDR3 DNA reads as TGTGCCAGCAGTAGTGGGGGGACAGGGGGAGAAAAACTGTTTTTT.